The rows below give T cell receptor beta chains drawn from one sample of a study of blood T cell repertoires in COVID-19. Only in-frame clones appear in the TCRdb table, and some are missing; sequencing was by immunoSEQ multiplex PCR. The sample includes fewer than 150,000 clones, roughly 71% seen only once; the top ten take 20% to 25%. Sequencing used peripheral blood. Receptors were obtained from a man older than 75 with acute or convalescent COVID-19. The CDR3 runs from the conserved cysteine through the conserved F or W. D genes are given only for firm matches. Clone size is given for some rows only: seen once, a few or many times, or a class if the clone is expanded.

>.|TRBJ2-3|TRBV19|.
TGTGCCAGTAAGCAGGGGACCACCTCAGATACGCAGTATTTT
CASKQGTTSDTQYF
>TRBD2|TRBJ2-5|TRBV11-2|.
TGTGCCAGCAGCACCCTAGCGGGGACCCAAGAGACCCAGTACTTC
CASSTLAGTQETQYF
>TRBD1|TRBJ1-1|TRBV5-4|few
TGTGCCAGCAGCGGTACAGGGGGCAGGGCGAGCACTGAAGCTTTCTTT
CASSGTGGRASTEAFF
>TRBD2|TRBJ2-1|TRBV5-1|.
TGCGCCAGCAGCCGACGAACAACTAGCGGATCCTACAATGAGCAGTTCTTC
CASSRRTTSGSYNEQFF
>.|TRBJ2-7|TRBV10-3|.
TGTGCCATCAGTGAGTCGAGGCCAGTTCAGTACTTC
CAISESRPVQYF
>.|TRBJ2-7|TRBV5-1|few
TGCGCCAGCAGCTTGGACGGGACACGCACCTACGAGCAGTACTTC
CASSLDGTRTYEQYF
>.|TRBJ2-7|TRBV6-2/TRBV6-3|.
TGTGCCAGCAGTTTGACGGGTTCCTACGAGCAGTACTTC
CASSLTGSYEQYF
>TRBD1|TRBJ2-2|TRBV5-5|.
TGTGCCAGCAGCTTGGTATTGGGGCAGGGGGACGGGGAGCTGTTTTTT
CASSLVLGQGDGELFF
>.|TRBJ1-5|TRBV19|few
TGTGCCAGTAGTATCAGGGGTCAGCCCCAGCATTTT
CASSIRGQPQHF
>.|TRBJ2-2|TRBV19|.
TGTGCCAGTAGTATTAGCAGGGTGAACACCGGGGAGCTGTTTTTT
CASSISRVNTGELFF
>TRBD1|TRBJ2-7|TRBV12-3/TRBV12-4|.
TGTGCCAGCAGTTGGACAGGGTCCTACGAGCAGTACTTC
CASSWTGSYEQYF
>TRBD1|TRBJ2-1|TRBV28|.
TGTGCCAGCAGTTCGAACAGGGGATGGAATGAGCAGTTCTTC
CASSSNRGWNEQFF